A single sample gave rise to the 20 T cell receptor beta chains below, sequenced in a study of T-cell reconstitution after alpha-beta-depleted transplantation in children. Unique molecular identifiers were used in preparing the TCRbeta library. TCRdb passed the PCR reads through MiXCR, listing each CDR3 protein once. The data contain a few hundred thousand distinct CDR3 sequences, roughly 10% of them singletons. The sample here was peripheral blood, taken 180 days after TCRalphabeta/CD19-depleted stem cell transplant. The receptors here all came from a male patient aged 2 to 10 who had a stem cell transplant for chronic granulomatous disease, so the T cells may come from the graft donor.

This clonotype was counted at least ten times. This chain connects TRBV6-1 to TRBJ2-6; unclear D gene. Trimming pared 6 bases from V and 1 base from J, leaving 10 bases between. Germline loops: CDR1 MNHNS, CDR2 SASEGT. The CDR3 spans 15 residues. CDR3 region: CASSQGRSGANVLTF. CDR3 bases: TGTGCCAGCAGCCAAGGGCGTTCTGGGGCCAACGTCCTGACTTTC.

The chain combines TRBV3-1 with TRBJ2-5, with 11 bases fitting TRBD2. The V gene end was trimmed by 4 bases and the J gene end by 2 bases; junction bases not matched to a gene: 9. The germline V gene encodes CDR1 LGHDT and CDR2 YNNKEL (reference sequence). CDR3 size: 17 residues. The CDR3 DNA reads TGTGCCAGCAGCCCGCGACTAGCGGGGCGGGAACAAGAGACCCAGTACTTC. Protein product: CASSPRLAGREQETQYF.

This clonotype appeared many times. The gene calls are TRBV6-2 or TRBV6-3 and TRBJ2-7; D is possibly TRBD1 or TRBD2 (5 bases each). CDR3 length: 14 residues. V lost 7 bases and J lost 12, with 25 bases in between. The V gene's germline CDR1 is MNHEY and CDR2 SVGEGT. The CDR3 region is CASIPDYPGIGTYF. CDR3 nucleotide sequence: TGTGCCAGCATCCCTGACTATCCGGGAATTGGGACGTACTTC.

This clonotype was picked up many times. This chain connects TRBV6-1 to TRBJ2-3; 8 bases are shared with TRBD1. V dropped 6 bases and J dropped 4; count of bases not matched to a gene: 9. The length of the CDR3 is 15 residues. In germline, CDR1 is MNHNS, CDR2 SASEGT. The CDR3 reads CASRGQGRLADTQYF. CDR3 nucleotides: TGTGCCAGCAGAGGACAGGGAAGGTTAGCAGATACGCAGTATTTT.

This clonotype was detected many times. This chain links TRBV5-1 with TRBJ2-7, with TRBD2 matching over 10 bases. V shed 0 bases, J shed 3 bases, and the junction held 3 bases outside the gene matches. Germline V gene lookup returns CDR1 SGHRS and CDR2 YFSETQ. The CDR3 runs 15 residues. CDR3 protein: CASSLGLAGDYEQYF. CDR3 DNA sequence: TGCGCCAGCAGCTTGGGTCTAGCGGGGGACTACGAGCAGTACTTC. The whole variable domain, remainder taken from reference TRBV5-1 and TRBJ2-7, is KAGVTQTPRYLIKTRGQQVTLSCSPISGHRSVSWYQQTPGQGLQFLFEYFSETQRNKGNFPGRFSGRQFSNSRSEMNVSTLELGDSALYLCASSLGLAGDYEQYFGPGTRLTVT.

This clonotype was recorded at least ten times. The chain links TRBV7-3 to TRBJ2-2; D is ambiguous. CDR3 length: 14 amino acids. The V end was cut by 6 bases, the J end by 4 bases, with 12 bases between. The germline V gene encodes CDR1 SGHTA and CDR2 FQGTGA. This CDR3 is CASSQSVSTGELFF. CDR3 sequence (DNA): TGTGCCAGCAGTCAAAGCGTCTCCACCGGGGAGCTGTTTTTT.

The table lists this clonotype with many counts. The genes are TRBV5-1 and TRBJ2-1, with 7 bases identical to TRBD1. Germline V gene sequence: CDR1 SGHRS, CDR2 YFSETQ. The CDR3 length is 14 residues. The trim removed 0 bases at V and 6 bases at J, leaving 3 bases unmatched. CDR3 nucleotide sequence: TGCGCCAGCAGCTTGGAAGGGGGCCCCAATGAGCAGTTCTTC. Amino acids: CASSLEGGPNEQFF.

At least ten counts were recorded for this clonotype. The chain couples TRBV6-1 to TRBJ2-3, with 14 bases aligning to TRBD2. Germline values: CDR1 MNHNS, CDR2 SASEGT. The CDR3 totals 14 residues. J was trimmed by 11 bases and V by 10 bases; bases with no gene match: 11. The CDR3 coding sequence is TGTGCCACCAGAGTCCCGGGACTAGCGGGGGTGCAGTATTTT. Its translation: CATRVPGLAGVQYF.

Comment on this clonotype: A much larger clone differs from this one at a single base, so this may be a read error. This chain connects TRBV2 to TRBJ2-1; 9 positions match TRBD2. This CDR3 comprises 15 residues. Germline V CDR1 and CDR2: SNHLY, FYNNEI. V shed 2 bases, J shed 9 bases, and the junction held 8 bases outside the gene matches. The CDR3 is CASSELAGAGSEQFF. CDR3 nucleotides: TGTGCCAGCAGTGAATTAGCGGGAGCTGGCAGTGAGCAGTTCTTC. The variable domain in full, completed from reference TRBV2 and TRBJ2-1, reads EPEVTQTPSHQVTQMGQEVILRCVPISNHLYFYWYRQILGQKVEFLVSFYNNEISEKSEIFDDQFSVERPDGSNFTLKIRSTKLEDSAMYFCASSELAGAGSEQFFGPGTRLTVL.

This clonotype appeared many times. This chain uses TRBV29-1 with TRBJ1-1; D perhaps matches TRBD1 (6 bases). Germline V gives CDR1 SQVTM, CDR2 ANQGSEA. V lost 4 bases and J lost 4, with 13 bases in between. CDR3 length: 13 residues. The CDR3 nucleotides read TGCAGCGTTGGTCAGGGGAGTGTCACTGAAGCTTTCTTT. Amino acid sequence: CSVGQGSVTEAFF.

This clonotype has a count of ten or more. J is TRBJ1-4 and V is TRBV10-3; D gene unclear. The CDR3 is made up of 12 amino acids. The germline V gene encodes CDR1 ENHRY and CDR2 SYGVKD. V lost 0 bases to trimming and J lost 14 bases, with 10 bases between them. Here the CDR3 reads CAISESGSTLFF. The CDR3 DNA reads as TGTGCCATCAGTGAGTCGGGCAGTACGCTGTTTTTT.

This clonotype was counted at least ten times. V is TRBV6-1 and J is TRBJ2-1; D ambiguous. This CDR3 is built from 19 residues. Germline CDR1 reads MNHNS; CDR2 reads SASEGT. The V gene lost 6 bases and the J gene lost 12 bases, with 36 bases spanning the gap. The CDR3 here is CASRGSTTNYQMRQMWQFF. The CDR3 coding sequence is TGTGCCAGCAGAGGTAGTACCACCAACTACCAAATGAGGCAAATGTGGCAGTTCTTC.

This clonotype was observed many times. This chain uses TRBV20-1 with TRBJ2-4; 8 bases align to TRBD1. V lost 3 bases, J lost 0 bases, and 7 bases stayed unmatched. Germline V gene data show CDR1 as DFQATT and CDR2 as SNEGSKA (reference sequence). This CDR3 is built from 16 residues. The CDR3 DNA is TGCAGTGCTAGGGAGGACAGGGAAATAGCCAAAAACATTCAGTACTTC. It yields the protein CSAREDREIAKNIQYF.

This clonotype was detected ten times or more. V and J are TRBV27 and TRBJ2-1; 13 bases are a match to TRBD2. CDR3 length: 19 residues. CDR1 is MNHEY, CDR2 SMNVEV, per germline (reference sequence). Unmatched junction bases numbered 14, after V lost 5 bases and J lost 4 bases. CDR3 sequence: CASSTLPTTSGRLYNEQFF. CDR3 bases: TGTGCCAGCAGTACCCTGCCAACGACTAGCGGGAGGCTTTACAATGAGCAGTTCTTC.

This clonotype showed up many times. Here the CDR3 DNA reads TGTGCCAGCAGCCGGACAGGGGAAGAGCAGTTCTTC. Translation: CASSRTGEEQFF. This chain connects TRBV7-3 to TRBJ2-1; the match to TRBD1 covers 9 bases. V lost 5 bases and J lost 10; bases outside the gene matches: 3. The CDR3 extends over 12 amino acids. Germline loops: CDR1 SGHTA, CDR2 FQGTGA.

To note about this clonotype: This may arise from a read error, as a much more abundant clone is one base away. This chain links TRBV5-1 with TRBJ1-6; TRBD1 agrees at 8 bases. Germline lookup yields CDR1 SGHRS and CDR2 YFSETQ. The CDR3 has 14 residues. The CDR3, as DNA: TGCACCAGCAGCGATGACAGGGGCACTTCACCCCTCCACTTT. As protein: CTSSDDRGTSPLHF.

The sample holds a few counts of this clonotype. The chain couples TRBV7-2 to TRBJ2-5, with 9 bases aligning to TRBD1. CDR3 length equals 15 residues. With 0 bases clipped from V and 4 bases from J, the junction kept 3 bases outside the gene matches. The germline V gene encodes CDR1 SGHTA and CDR2 FQGNSA. The CDR3: CASSLAWDRVETQYF. For the CDR3, the DNA is TGTGCCAGCAGCTTAGCCTGGGACAGGGTAGAGACCCAGTACTTC.

This clonotype was seen many times. V is TRBV6-1 and J is TRBJ2-3; 9 nucleotides line up with TRBD1. Germline V CDR1 and CDR2: MNHNS, SASEGT. Losses at the gene ends were 6 bases for V and 5 bases for J; bases not matched to a gene: 9. The CDR3 loop spans 15 amino acids. CDR3 region: CASSHGTGHGDTQYF. CDR3 nucleotides: TGTGCCAGCAGCCACGGGACAGGGCATGGAGATACGCAGTATTTT.

This clonotype was found many times. The CDR3 here is CSVGSGVGYTDTQYF. The CDR3 DNA follows: TGCAGCGTTGGGTCCGGGGTAGGGTACACAGATACGCAGTATTTT. The chain couples TRBV29-1 to TRBJ2-3; a possible D gene is TRBD2 (5 bases). CDR1 and CDR2 (germline): SQVTM, ANQGSEA. The CDR3 length is 15 residues. V was shortened by 4 bases and J by 2 bases, with 16 bases between the two germline ends.

This clonotype has a handful of counts. The chain has TRBV7-2 and TRBJ2-1; possibly TRBD1 for D (6 bases). Germline V CDR1 and CDR2: SGHTA, FQGNSA. The ends were cut back, 1 base at V and 5 bases at J, with 12 bases in the middle. The CDR3 covers 15 residues. The CDR3: CASSLEGVWNNEQFF. The CDR3 DNA sequence: TGTGCCAGCAGCTTAGAGGGGGTTTGGAACAATGAGCAGTTCTTC. Based on the CDR3 plus reference TRBV7-2 and TRBJ2-1, the full variable domain is GAGVSQSPSNKVTEKGKDVELRCDPISGHTALYWYRQSLGQGLEFLIYFQGNSAPDKSGLPSDRFSAERTGGSVSTLTIQRTQQEDSAVYLCASSLEGVWNNEQFFGPGTRLTVL.